This T cell receptor beta chain was retrieved from a study of blood T cell repertoires in COVID-19. Authors' processing steps: Amplification from reference gene primers served as the basis for estimated nucleated cell counts. Clones were read by immunoSEQ multiplex PCR, and TCRdb kept only the in-frame ones, dropping some. D and trimming were read from the DNA, whereas the V and J calls and clone size are those reported in that table. Of about 140,000 clones listed, roughly 76% are singletons. This CDR3 has 14 amino acids. The germline V gene encodes CDR1 SGHNT and CDR2 YYREEE (reference sequence). With 0 bases removed from V and 3 bases from J, the gap between germline ends came to 10 bases. This clone was detected only once.

The sample was peripheral blood. The clonotype originates from a woman between 50 and 59 years old with active or convalescent COVID-19. The V gene is TRBV5-4, the J gene TRBJ2-7; a possible D gene is TRBD2 (5 bases). CDR3 bases: TGTGCCAGCAGCTTGGAAGTCGGGAACTACGAGCAGTACTTC. This sequence encodes CASSLEVGNYEQYF.